This T cell receptor beta chain was retrieved from a study of resident and recirculating memory T cells in vitiligo (dated by TCRdb to the late 2010s). Notes on the research overall: For TCR beta sequencing, each of a few stable vitiligo patients provided PBMCs along with epidermis taken by shave biopsy from two lesional and two nonlesional sites. Without any cell sorting, samples were homogenized immediately before genomic DNA was extracted using the Qiagen DNeasy Blood & Tissue Kit. The goal of the human TCR beta sequencing was to check whether lesional vitiligo skin contained specific clones that differed from the clones found in nonlesional skin and blood.

As regards this clone: Its specific antigen is unknown. Base qualities are not at hand, and no much larger clone is one base apart.

TCR beta chains were amplified from genomic DNA using the immunoSEQ hsTCRB kit. Sequencing of TCR beta libraries was performed on an Illumina MiSeq instrument by the immunoSEQ service. On the study's bioinformatics: Repertoire data were analyzed using the immunoSEQ Analyzer. The clones in this table, taken by TCRdb from immuneACCESS, are in-frame only. Not every clone is retained; where verified, under half of the shortfall comes from an unresolved V gene, and the cause of the rest is unknown. The V and J calls and clone size were taken over from that table, and D and trimming were inferred from the DNA. The sample has about 76,000 clones on record, roughly 94% of them singletons. The ten largest make up approximately 5.4% of the sample. V is clipped by 6 bases and J by 8 bases, and the sequence between their germline boundaries is 16 bases long. CDR3 length: 14 amino acids, cysteine to phenylalanine. CDR3 DNA is the only sequence kept; it has 42 bases, read in frame from the first base. CDR1 MDHEN and CDR2 SYDVKM are derived from the germline V gene.

Vitiligo counted as stable when lesions had not changed during the previous 6 months. To qualify as stable, patients additionally needed to show no confetti depigmentation, which is a clinical sign of active vitiligo. Patients who had been treated within the previous three months were excluded. Ficoll density gradient centrifugation was used to isolate PBMCs from heparinized blood, after which the PBMCs were flash-frozen. What the research found in general, with its limitations: No single dominant TCR clone was found, and clonality differed from one vitiligo lesion to another. Overlap and correlation analysis showed no significant repertoire overlap between biopsies except for each lesion with itself, even within a single patient. TCR sequences were not conserved across biopsy sites or patients, suggesting that different T cell clones infiltrate different lesions, described as private specificity. Future mechanistic studies are needed so that the relative contributions of the lesion-infiltrating T cell clones and of human Trm versus Tcm pools can be evaluated.

Sequencing used blood. The receptor was derived from a male donor with vitiligo. The chain joins TRBV28 to TRBJ1-4; a confident D gene designation cannot be given. The CDR3 amino acid sequence is: CASRASWRGEKLFF. In nucleotides, the sequence is TGTGCCAGCAGAGCCTCGTGGCGAGGAGAAAAACTGTTTTTT.